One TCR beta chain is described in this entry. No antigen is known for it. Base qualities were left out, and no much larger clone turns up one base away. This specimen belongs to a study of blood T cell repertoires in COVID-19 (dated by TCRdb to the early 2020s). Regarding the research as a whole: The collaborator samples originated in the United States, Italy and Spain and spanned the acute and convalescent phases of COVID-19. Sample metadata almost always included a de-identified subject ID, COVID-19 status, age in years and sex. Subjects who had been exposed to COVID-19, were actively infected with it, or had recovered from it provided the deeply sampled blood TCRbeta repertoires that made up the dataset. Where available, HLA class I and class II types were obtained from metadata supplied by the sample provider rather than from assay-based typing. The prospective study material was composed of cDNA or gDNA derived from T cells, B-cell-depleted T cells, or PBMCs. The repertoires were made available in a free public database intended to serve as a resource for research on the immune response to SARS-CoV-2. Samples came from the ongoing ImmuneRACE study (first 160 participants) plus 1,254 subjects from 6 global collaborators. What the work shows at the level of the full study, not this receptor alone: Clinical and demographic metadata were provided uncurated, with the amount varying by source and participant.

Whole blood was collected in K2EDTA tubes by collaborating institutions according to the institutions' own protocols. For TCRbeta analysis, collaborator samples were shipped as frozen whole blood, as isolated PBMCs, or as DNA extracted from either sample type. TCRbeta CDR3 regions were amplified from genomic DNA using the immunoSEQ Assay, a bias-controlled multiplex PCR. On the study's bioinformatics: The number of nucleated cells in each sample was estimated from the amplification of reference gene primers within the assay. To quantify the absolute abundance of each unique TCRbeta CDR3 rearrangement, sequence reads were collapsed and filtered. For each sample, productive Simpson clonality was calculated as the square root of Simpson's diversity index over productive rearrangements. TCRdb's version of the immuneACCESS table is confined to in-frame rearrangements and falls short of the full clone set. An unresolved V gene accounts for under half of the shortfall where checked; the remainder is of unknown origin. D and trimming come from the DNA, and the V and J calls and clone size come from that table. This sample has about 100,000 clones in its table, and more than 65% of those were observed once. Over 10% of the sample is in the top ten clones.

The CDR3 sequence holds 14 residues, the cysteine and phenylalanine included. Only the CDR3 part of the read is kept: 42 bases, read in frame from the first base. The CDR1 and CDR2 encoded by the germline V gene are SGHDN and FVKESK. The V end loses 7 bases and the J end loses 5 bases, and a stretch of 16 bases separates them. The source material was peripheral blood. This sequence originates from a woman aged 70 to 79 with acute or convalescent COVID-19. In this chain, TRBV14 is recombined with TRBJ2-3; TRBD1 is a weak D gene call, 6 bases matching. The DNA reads TGTGCCAGCAACAGGGCCCGCCTTGGAGATACGCAGTATTTT. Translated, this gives CASNRARLGDTQYF.